This paragraph covers one T cell receptor (beta chain) sequence. The specificity of this receptor is unknown. No clone much larger than this one lies a single base away; base qualities are absent. Other DNA sequences in this specimen translate into the identical CDR3. This record comes from a study of blood T cell repertoires in COVID-19 (dated by TCRdb to about 2020). Context from the whole study: Collaborator samples came from the United States, Italy and Spain and covered acute and convalescent phases of COVID-19. Nearly every sample came with metadata listing a de-identified subject ID, COVID-19 status, age in years and sex. The repertoires were released in a freely available public database meant as a resource for research on the immune response to SARS-CoV-2. Subjects who had been exposed to COVID-19, were actively infected with it, or had recovered from it provided the deeply sampled blood TCRbeta repertoires that made up the dataset. The material from the prospective study consisted of cDNA or gDNA derived from T cells, B-cell-depleted T cells, or PBMCs. Samples were obtained from the ongoing ImmuneRACE study (first 160 participants) and from 950 to 1,500 subjects provided by 6 global collaborators. HLA class I and class II types, where available, came from metadata supplied by the sample provider rather than from assay-based typing. General findings and caveats noted by the study authors: The amount of clinical and demographic metadata varied by source and participant and was provided uncurated.

The collaborating institutions used their own protocols to collect whole blood in K2EDTA tubes. For TCRbeta analysis, collaborators shipped samples in one of three forms: frozen whole blood, isolated PBMCs, or DNA extracted from either of those sample types. V is cut back by 3 bases and J by 4 bases, with 5 bases in the junction unmatched. Spanning cysteine to phenylalanine, the CDR3 consists of 15 amino acids. The retained sequence is limited to the CDR3, 45 bases, with the frame set at the first base. CDR1 and CDR2, looked up from the germline V gene, are KGHSH and LQKENI. The immunoSEQ Assay, a bias-controlled multiplex PCR, was used to amplify TCRbeta CDR3 regions from genomic DNA. The original methods were these. Within the assay, amplification of reference gene primers was used to estimate how many nucleated cells each sample contained. Sequence reads were collapsed and filtered to measure the absolute abundance of every unique TCRbeta CDR3 rearrangement. Productive Simpson clonality was computed per sample as the square root of Simpson's diversity index over productive rearrangements. This is the immuneACCESS table as TCRdb keeps it, with only in-frame sequences that have V and J called. A part of the clones is gone; compared with another copy, unresolved V genes explain less than half, and the rest is unexplained. That table furnishes V, J and clone size, whereas the DNA furnished D and trimming. Recorded for this sample are under 200,000 clones; roughly 84% of them occurred a single time. The top ten hold around 5% of the sample.

This clonotype was sampled from a woman aged 80 or over with acute or convalescent COVID-19. Here the chain combines TRBV18 and TRBJ1-5, with TRBD1 identical over 8 junction bases. Sequencing was done on a sample of peripheral blood. The DNA is as follows: TGTGCCAGCTCACCCCCAGGGGGCCGAAATCAGCCCCAGCATTTT. It translates to CASSPPGGRNQPQHF.